Shown below are 7 T cell receptor beta chains from a single sample sequenced in a study of graft-versus-host responses after intestinal transplantation. These TCRs' antigens remain unknown. Some clones are missing from TCRdb's copy, which holds only in-frame ones; the method was immunoSEQ multiplex PCR. The data show some 90,000 clones, approximately 90% seen once. The sequences come from unstimulated CD8+ T cells sorted from spleen or lymph node cells, collected before transplant. These TCRs come from a human donor who was the organ donor for an intestinal transplant.

The V call is TRBV27, the J call TRBJ1-1, with TRBD1 matching over 8 bases. Germline CDR1 MNHEY, CDR2 SMNVEV (reference sequence). The CDR3 has 14 amino acids. After removal of 5 bases from V and 11 bases from J, the junction contained 13 bases not matched to a gene. The CDR3 here is CASSPNPTGVVAFF. CDR3 nucleotides: TGTGCCAGCAGTCCCAACCCGACAGGGGTTGTTGCTTTCTTT.

The rearrangement links TRBV29-1 to TRBJ1-3, with a weak D call TRBD1 (5 bases). V was pared by 6 bases and J by 1 base, with 13 bases between. The CDR3 is 14 amino acids. Germline loops: CDR1 SQVTM, CDR2 ANQGSEA. The CDR3 DNA sequence: TGCAGCGTAACAGGACACCAATCTGGAAACACCATATATTTT. This translates into CSVTGHQSGNTIYF. Full variable domain (rest looked up from reference TRBV29-1 and TRBJ1-3): SAVISQKPSRDICQRGTSLTIQCQVDSQVTMMFWYRQQPGQSLTLIATANQGSEATYESGFVIDKFPISRPNLTFSTLTVSNMSPEDSSIYLCSVTGHQSGNTIYFGEGSWLTVV.

This sequence joins TRBV7-9 and TRBJ2-7, with D maybe TRBD1 (5 bases). Trimming stripped 5 bases from V and 3 bases from J, with 17 bases between. This CDR3 has 15 amino acids. Germline loops: CDR1 SEHNR, CDR2 FQNEAQ (reference sequence). The CDR3 region has the DNA TGTGCCAGCAGCCCGCCTGGGGCCTGGAGCTACGAGCAGTACTTC. Amino acid sequence: CASSPPGAWSYEQYF.

The chain couples TRBV10-3 to TRBJ1-1; 9 bases are a match to TRBD1. The V gene's germline CDR1 is ENHRY and CDR2 SYGVKD. V shed 4 bases and J 1 base; nucleotides not matched to a gene: 4. This CDR3 contains 15 residues. The CDR3 loop is CAISVTGGRNTEAFF. CDR3 sequence (DNA): TGTGCCATCAGTGTGACAGGGGGACGGAACACTGAAGCTTTCTTT.

V usage is TRBV4-3 and J usage is TRBJ1-6; 11 bases align to TRBD1. Losses at the gene ends were 1 base for V and 12 bases for J; bases not matched to a gene: 11. CDR1 is LGHNA, CDR2 YSLEER, per germline. The CDR3 is made up of 17 amino acids. The chain's CDR3 is CASSQAYPGQGARPLHF. DNA of the CDR3: TGCGCCAGCAGCCAAGCCTACCCCGGACAGGGGGCGAGACCCCTCCACTTT.

The chain combines TRBV2 with TRBJ2-1, with 16 bases matching TRBD2. Trimming removed 0 bases from V and 0 bases from J; junction bases left unmatched: 8. The CDR3 sequence is 21 residues long. Germline CDR1 SNHLY, CDR2 FYNNEI. The CDR3 protein is CASSEAGTSGGAHHSYNEQFF. The CDR3 DNA follows: TGTGCCAGCAGTGAAGCCGGGACTAGCGGGGGGGCCCACCACTCCTACAATGAGCAGTTCTTC.

The rearrangement uses TRBV5-1 and TRBJ2-7; 9 bases map to TRBD2. The CDR3 contains 13 residues. CDR1 is SGHRS and CDR2 is YFSETQ in the germline V gene. V gave up 2 bases and J gave up 6 bases; unmatched junction bases: 3. The CDR3 loop reads CASSFGLATEQYF. CDR3 nucleotides: TGCGCCAGCAGCTTCGGACTAGCGACCGAGCAGTACTTC.